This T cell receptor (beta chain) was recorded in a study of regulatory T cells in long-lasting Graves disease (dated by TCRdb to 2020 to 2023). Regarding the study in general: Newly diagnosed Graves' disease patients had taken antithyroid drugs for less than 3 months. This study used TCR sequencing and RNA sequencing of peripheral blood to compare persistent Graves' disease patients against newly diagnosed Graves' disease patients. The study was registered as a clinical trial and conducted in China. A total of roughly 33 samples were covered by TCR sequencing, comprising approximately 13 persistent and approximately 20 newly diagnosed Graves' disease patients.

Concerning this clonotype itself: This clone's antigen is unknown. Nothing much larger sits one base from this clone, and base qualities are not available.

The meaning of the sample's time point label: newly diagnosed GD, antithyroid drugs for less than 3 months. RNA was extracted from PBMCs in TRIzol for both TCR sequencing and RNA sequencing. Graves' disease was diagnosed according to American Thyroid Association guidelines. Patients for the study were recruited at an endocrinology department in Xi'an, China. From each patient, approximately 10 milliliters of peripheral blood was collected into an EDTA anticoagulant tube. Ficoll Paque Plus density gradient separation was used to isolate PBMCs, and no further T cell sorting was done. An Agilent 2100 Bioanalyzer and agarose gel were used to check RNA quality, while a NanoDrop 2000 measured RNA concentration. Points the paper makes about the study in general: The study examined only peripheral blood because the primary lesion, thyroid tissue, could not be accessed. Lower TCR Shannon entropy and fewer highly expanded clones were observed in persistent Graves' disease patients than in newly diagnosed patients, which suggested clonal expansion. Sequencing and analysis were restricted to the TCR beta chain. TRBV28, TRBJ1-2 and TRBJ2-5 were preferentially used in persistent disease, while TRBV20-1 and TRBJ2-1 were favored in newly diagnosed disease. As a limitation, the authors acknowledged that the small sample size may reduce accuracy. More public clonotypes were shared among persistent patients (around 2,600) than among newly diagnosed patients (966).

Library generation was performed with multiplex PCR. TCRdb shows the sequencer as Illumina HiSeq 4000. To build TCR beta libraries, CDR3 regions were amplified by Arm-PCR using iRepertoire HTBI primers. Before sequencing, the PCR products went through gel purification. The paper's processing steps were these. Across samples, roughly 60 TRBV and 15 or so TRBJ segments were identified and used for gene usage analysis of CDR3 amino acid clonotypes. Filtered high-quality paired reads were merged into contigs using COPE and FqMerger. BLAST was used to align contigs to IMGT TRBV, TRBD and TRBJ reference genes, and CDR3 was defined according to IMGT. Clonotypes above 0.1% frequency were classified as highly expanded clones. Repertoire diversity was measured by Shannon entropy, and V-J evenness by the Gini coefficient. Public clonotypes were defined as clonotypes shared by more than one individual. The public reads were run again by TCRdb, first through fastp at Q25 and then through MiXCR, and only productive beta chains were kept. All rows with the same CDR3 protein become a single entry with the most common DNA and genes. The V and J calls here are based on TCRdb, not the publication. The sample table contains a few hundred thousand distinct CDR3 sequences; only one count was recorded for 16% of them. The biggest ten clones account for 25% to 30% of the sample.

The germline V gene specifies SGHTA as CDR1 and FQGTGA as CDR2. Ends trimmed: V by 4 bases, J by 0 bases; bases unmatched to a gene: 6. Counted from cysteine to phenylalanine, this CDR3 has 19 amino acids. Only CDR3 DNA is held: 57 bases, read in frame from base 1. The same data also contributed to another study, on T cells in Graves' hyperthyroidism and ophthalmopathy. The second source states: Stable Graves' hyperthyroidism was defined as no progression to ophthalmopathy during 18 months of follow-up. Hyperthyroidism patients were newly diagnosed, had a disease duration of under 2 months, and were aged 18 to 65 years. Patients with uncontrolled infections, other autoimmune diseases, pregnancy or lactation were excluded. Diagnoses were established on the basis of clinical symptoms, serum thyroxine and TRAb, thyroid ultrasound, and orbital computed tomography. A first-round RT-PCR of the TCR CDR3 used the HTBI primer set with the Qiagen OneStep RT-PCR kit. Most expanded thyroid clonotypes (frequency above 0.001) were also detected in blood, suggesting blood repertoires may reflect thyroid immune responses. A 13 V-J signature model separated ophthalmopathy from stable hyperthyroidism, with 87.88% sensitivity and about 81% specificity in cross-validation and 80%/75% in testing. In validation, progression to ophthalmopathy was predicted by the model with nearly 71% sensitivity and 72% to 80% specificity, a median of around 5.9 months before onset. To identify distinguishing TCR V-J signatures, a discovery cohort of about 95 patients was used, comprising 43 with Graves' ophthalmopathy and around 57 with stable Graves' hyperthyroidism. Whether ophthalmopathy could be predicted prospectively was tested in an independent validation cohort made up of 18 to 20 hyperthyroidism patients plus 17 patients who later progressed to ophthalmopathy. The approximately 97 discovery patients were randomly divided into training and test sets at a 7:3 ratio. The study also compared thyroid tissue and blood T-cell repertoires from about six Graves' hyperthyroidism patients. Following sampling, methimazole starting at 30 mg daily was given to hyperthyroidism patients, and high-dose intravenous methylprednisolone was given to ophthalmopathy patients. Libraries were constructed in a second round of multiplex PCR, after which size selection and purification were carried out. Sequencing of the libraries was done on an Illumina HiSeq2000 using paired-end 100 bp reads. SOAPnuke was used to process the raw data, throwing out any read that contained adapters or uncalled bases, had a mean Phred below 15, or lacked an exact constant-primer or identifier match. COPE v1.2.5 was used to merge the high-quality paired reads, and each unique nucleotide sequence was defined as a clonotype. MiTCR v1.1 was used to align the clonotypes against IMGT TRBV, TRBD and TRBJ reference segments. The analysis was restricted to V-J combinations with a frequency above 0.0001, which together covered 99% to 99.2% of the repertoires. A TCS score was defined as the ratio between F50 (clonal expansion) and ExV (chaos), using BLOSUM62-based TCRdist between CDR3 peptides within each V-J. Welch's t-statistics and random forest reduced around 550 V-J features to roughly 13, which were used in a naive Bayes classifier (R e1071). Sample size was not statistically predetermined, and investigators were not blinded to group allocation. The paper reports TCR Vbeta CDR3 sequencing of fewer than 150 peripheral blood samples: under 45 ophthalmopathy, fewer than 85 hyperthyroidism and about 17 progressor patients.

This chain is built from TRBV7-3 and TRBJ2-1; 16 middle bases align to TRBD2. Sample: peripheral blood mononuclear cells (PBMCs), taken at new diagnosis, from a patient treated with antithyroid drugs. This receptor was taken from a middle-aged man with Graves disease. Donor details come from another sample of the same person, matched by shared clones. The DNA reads TGTGCCAGCAGCTGGGGACTAGCGGGGGGGTTGAGCTCCTACAATGAGCAGTTCTTC. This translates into CASSWGLAGGLSSYNEQFF.